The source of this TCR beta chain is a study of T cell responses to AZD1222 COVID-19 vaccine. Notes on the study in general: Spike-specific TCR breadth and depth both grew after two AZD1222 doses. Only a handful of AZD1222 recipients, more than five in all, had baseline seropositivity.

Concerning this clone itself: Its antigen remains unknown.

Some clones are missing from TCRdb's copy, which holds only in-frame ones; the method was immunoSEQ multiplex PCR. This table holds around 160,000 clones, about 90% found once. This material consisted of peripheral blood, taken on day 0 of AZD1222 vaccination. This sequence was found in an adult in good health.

The CDR3 is CASITGTGGRTEAFF. The CDR3 nucleotides are TGTGCCAGTATTACCGGGACAGGGGGCCGGACTGAAGCTTTCTTT. The V gene is TRBV19, the J gene TRBJ1-1; the match to TRBD1 covers 12 bases. Germline V gene sequence: CDR1 LNHDA, CDR2 SQIVND (reference sequence). The J segment lost 5 bases and the V segment lost 7 bases, leaving 8 bases of the junction unmatched. The CDR3 is 15 amino acids.